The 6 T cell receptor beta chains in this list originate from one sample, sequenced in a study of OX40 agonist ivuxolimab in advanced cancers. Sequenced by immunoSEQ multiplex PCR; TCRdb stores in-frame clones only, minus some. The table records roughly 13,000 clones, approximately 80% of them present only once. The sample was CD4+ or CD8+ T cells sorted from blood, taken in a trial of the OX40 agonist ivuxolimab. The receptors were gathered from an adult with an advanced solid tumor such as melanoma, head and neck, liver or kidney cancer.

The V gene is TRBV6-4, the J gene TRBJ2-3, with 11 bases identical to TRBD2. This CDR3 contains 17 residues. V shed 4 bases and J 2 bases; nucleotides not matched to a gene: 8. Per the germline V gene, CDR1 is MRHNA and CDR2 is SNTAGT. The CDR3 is CASSVSTSGGLTDTQYF. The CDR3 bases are TGTGCCAGCAGTGTTAGTACTAGCGGGGGTCTCACAGATACGCAGTATTTT.

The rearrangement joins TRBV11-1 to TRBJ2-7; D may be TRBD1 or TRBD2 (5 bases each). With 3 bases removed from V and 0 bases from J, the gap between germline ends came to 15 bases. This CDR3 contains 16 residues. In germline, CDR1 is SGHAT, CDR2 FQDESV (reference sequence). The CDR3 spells CASSLSYGTGSYEQYF. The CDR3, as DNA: TGTGCCAGCAGCTTGTCCTACGGGACGGGCTCCTACGAGCAGTACTTC.

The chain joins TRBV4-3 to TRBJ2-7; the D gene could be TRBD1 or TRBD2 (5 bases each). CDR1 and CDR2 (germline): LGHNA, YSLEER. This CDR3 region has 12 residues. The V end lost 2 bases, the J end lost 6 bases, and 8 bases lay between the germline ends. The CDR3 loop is CASSQSGTEQYF. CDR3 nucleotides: TGCGCCAGCAGCCAATCTGGGACCGAGCAGTACTTC.

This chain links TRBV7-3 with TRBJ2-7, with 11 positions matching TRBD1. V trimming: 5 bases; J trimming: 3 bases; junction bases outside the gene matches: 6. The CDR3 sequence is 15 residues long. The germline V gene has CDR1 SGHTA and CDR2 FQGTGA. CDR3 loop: CASSESGTGGYEQYF. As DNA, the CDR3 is TGTGCCAGCAGCGAGTCCGGGACAGGGGGCTACGAGCAGTACTTC.

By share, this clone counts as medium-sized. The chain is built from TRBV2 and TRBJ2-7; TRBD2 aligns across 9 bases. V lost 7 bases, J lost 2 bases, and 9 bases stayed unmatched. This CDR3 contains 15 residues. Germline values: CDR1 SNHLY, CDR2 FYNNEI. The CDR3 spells CASTLGERGAYEQYF. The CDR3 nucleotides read TGTGCCAGCACACTCGGAGAGCGGGGGGCCTACGAGCAGTACTTC.

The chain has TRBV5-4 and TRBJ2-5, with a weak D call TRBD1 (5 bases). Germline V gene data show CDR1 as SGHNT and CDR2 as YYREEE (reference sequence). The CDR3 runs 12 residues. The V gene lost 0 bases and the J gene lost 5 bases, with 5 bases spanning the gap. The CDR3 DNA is TGTGCCAGCAGCTTGGAGGGGGAGACCCAGTACTTC. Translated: CASSLEGETQYF.